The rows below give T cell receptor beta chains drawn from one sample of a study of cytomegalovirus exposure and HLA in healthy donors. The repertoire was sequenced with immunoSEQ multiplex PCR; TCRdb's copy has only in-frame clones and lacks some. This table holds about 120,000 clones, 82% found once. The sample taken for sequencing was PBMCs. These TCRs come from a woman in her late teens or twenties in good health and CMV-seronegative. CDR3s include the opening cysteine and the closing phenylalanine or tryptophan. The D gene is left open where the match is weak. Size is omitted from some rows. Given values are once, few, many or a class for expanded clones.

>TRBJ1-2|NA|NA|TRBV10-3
TGTGCCATCAGTGAAACAGGGCATGGCTACACCTTC
CAISETGHGYTF
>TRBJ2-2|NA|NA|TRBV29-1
TGCAGCGTTGAGGGTGATTATGAGGGCACCGGGGAGCTGTTTTTT
CSVEGDYEGTGELFF
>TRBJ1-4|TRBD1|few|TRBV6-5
TGTGCCAGCAGAGCAGGGGGCGGTGAAAAACTGTTTTTT
CASRAGGGEKLFF
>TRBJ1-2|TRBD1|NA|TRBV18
TGTGCCAGCTCACCTCAGACAGGGGAAGGCTACACCTTC
CASSPQTGEGYTF
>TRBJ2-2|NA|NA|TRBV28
TGTGCCAGCAGTTCGTCATATTTGGGGAGGAACACCGGGGAGCTGTTTTTT
CASSSSYLGRNTGELFF
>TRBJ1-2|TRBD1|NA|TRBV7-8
TGTGCCAGCAGTTTCACCCCGGACAGGGGGTTTGGCTACACCTTC
CASSFTPDRGFGYTF
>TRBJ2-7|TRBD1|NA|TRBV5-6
TGTGCCAGCAGCCCCGGGACAGGGGCTATTGAGCAGTACTTC
CASSPGTGAIEQYF
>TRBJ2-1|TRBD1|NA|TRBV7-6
TGTGCCAGCAGCCACAGGGGTTACAATGAGCAGTTCTTC
CASSHRGYNEQFF
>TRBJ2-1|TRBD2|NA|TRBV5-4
TGTGCCAGCAGCTATTCTGGCGGGGGGGCCAATGAGCAGTTCTTC
CASSYSGGGANEQFF
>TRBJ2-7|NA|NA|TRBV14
TGTGCCAGCAGCCGAACTGGAGACGAGCAGTACTTC
CASSRTGDEQYF
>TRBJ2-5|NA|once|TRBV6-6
TGTGCCAGCAGCCCCCTTGAAGAGACCCAGTACTTC
CASSPLEETQYF
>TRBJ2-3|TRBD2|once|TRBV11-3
TGTGCCAGCAGCTCGTGGGTAGCGGGGGTAGATACGCAGTATTTT
CASSSWVAGVDTQYF
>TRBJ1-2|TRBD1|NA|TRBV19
TGTGCCAGTAGCATGAGACAGGGCGGGTATGGCTACACCTTC
CASSMRQGGYGYTF
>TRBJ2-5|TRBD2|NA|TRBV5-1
TGCGCCAGCAGCTTGGCCATTGGTAGCGGGGGGGAGGCCCAGTACTTC
CASSLAIGSGGEAQYF
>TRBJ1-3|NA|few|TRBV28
TGTGCCAGCAGTGCTACAGGTCGCTCTGGAAACACCATATATTTT
CASSATGRSGNTIYF
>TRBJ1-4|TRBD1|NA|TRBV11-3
TGTGCCAGCAGCTCCGTTCGGCCAGGGGGCTTTGAAAAACTGTTTTTT
CASSSVRPGGFEKLFF
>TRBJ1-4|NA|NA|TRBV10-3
TGTGCCATCAGTGACTCAGCTAATGAAAAACTGTTTTTT
CAISDSANEKLFF
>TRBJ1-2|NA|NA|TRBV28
TGTGCCAGCAGTTTACCAGTTAACTATGGCTACACCTTC
CASSLPVNYGYTF
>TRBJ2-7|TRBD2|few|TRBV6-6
TGTGCCAGCAGTTATGTCAACGGCGGGGGCGAGCAGTACTTC
CASSYVNGGGEQYF
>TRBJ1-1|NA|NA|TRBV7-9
TGTGCCAGCAGTAAGGACCAGGGACTCACTGAAGCTTTCTTT
CASSKDQGLTEAFF
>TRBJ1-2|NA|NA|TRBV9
TGTGCCAGCAGCGTAGGCGGGTTTGATGGCTACACCTTC
CASSVGGFDGYTF
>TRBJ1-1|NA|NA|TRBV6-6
TGTGCCAGCACTAACACTGAAGCTTTCTTT
CASTNTEAFF
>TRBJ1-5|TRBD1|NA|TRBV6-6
TGTGCCAGCAGTGACCTTGACAGGGTAGATCAGCCCCAGCATTTT
CASSDLDRVDQPQHF
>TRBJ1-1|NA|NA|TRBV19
TGTGCCAGTAGTATAGACCGGGGAGAGGCTTTCTTT
CASSIDRGEAFF
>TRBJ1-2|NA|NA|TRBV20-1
TGCAGTGCCGACAAGAACTATGGCTACACCTTC
CSADKNYGYTF
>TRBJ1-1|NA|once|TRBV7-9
TGTGCCAGCACCCAGGGTGGGGGGGTCAAATTCGCTGAAGCTTTCTTT
CASTQGGGVKFAEAFF
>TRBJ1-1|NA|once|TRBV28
TGTGCCAGCAGTTTATCCGGGGGGCTCTCTGAAGCTTTCTTT
CASSLSGGLSEAFF
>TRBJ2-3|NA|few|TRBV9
TGTGCCAGCAGCGTAAACTCCAACACAGATACGCAGTATTTT
CASSVNSNTDTQYF